This T cell receptor (beta chain) was found in a study of T-cell reconstitution after alpha-beta-depleted transplantation in children (dated by TCRdb to the mid-2010s). Notes on the research overall: The study quantitatively tracked T-cell immune reconstitution after TCRalphabeta/CD19-depleted allogeneic hematopoietic cell transplantation in children using TCR repertoire profiling.

What this sample's treatment or condition label stands for: allogeneic hematopoietic cell transplantation with graft depleted of TCRalphabeta T cells and CD19 B cells. TCRalphabeta/CD19-depleted allogeneic hematopoietic cell grafts were given to the transplant recipients, all of whom were children. What the authors observed across the whole study: Hyperexpanded clone frequencies declined over subsequent months; after one year, T-cell counts and TCRbeta diversity were mostly attributed to newly produced T cells. The apparently early recovery of alphabetaT-cell counts about two months after transplant reportedly depended on only several hundred rapidly expanded clones that came from non-depleted graft cells. The high TCRbeta diversity at day 60 in some patients was ascribed to recipient T cells and intrathymic progenitors that had survived conditioning.

This clonotype was detected a few times. This receptor's antigen is unknown. The record has no base qualities; no much larger clone is one base away. The library relied on PCR. Sequencing relied on an Illumina HiSeq 2500. TCR libraries were prepared with molecular barcoding, using unique molecular identifiers to normalize TCRbeta repertoire quantification. Using fastp at Q25 and MiXCR, TCRdb reprocessed the public reads and kept productive beta chains. A single entry per CDR3 protein holds the most common genes and DNA from its merged rows. This sample gives approximately 290,000 distinct CDR3 sequences in total; around 10% of them show up just once. The ten largest make up around 20% of the sample. The receptor's source is a male patient under 10 years old who had a stem cell transplant for chronic granulomatous disease, so the T cells may come from the graft donor. The starting material was peripheral blood, obtained 180 days after TCRalphabeta/CD19-depleted stem cell transplant.

The base sequence is TGTGCCAGTAGCTTATCAGCGGGAGTGGAGACCCAGTACTTC. This yields the protein CASSLSAGVETQYF. The chain is made from TRBV19 and TRBJ2-5; TRBD2 fits 8 bases in the junction. The CDR3 has 14 amino acids, counting the end cysteine and phenylalanine. The only DNA kept is the CDR3, 42 bases in frame from the first base. The germline V gene (reference sequence) specifies LNHDA as CDR1 and SQIVND as CDR2. V is pruned by 6 bases and J by 5 bases, leaving 8 bases of the junction without a gene match.